The rows below give T cell receptor beta chains drawn from one sample of a study of T cells in Graves' hyperthyroidism and ophthalmopathy. TCRdb reprocessed the multiplex PCR reads via MiXCR and lists one record per CDR3 protein. Seen here are fewer than 300,000 distinct CDR3 sequences, nearly 15% observed once, and the top ten hold about 30%. Material for sequencing was blood. These receptors were taken from a woman in her forties or fifties with Graves' hyperthyroidism that later progressed to Graves' ophthalmopathy. The CDR3 runs from the conserved cysteine through the conserved F or W. Fields, in order: clone size, D gene, V gene, J gene, CDR3 DNA, CDR3 protein. D genes are given only for firm matches. Rows give clone size only sometimes, using once, few, many, or a class for an expanded clone.

.,TRBD2,TRBV15,TRBJ2-1,TGTGCCACCAGCACGACTAGCGGCCACAATGAGCAGTTCTTC,CATSTTSGHNEQFF
few,.,TRBV19,TRBJ2-5,TGTGCCAGTAGTGACCGCCAAGAGACCCAGTACTTC,CASSDRQETQYF
.,.,TRBV7-9,TRBJ2-1,TGTGCCAGCAGCTTAGATGGGGGCGTAGGCAATGAGCAGTTCTTC,CASSLDGGVGNEQFF
many,.,TRBV28,TRBJ2-1,TGTGCCAGCAGTTTATGGGGGACCTACAATGAGCAGTTCTTC,CASSLWGTYNEQFF
.,TRBD1,TRBV6-2/TRBV6-3,TRBJ1-5,TGTGCCAGCCAGGGGGGGTCTGAACAGCCCCAGCATTTT,CASQGGSEQPQHF
many,TRBD1,TRBV6-1,TRBJ1-2,TGTGCCAGCAGTCCCACACAGGGGGCCTATGGCTACACCTTC,CASSPTQGAYGYTF
.,.,TRBV6-6,TRBJ1-2,TGTGCCAGCAGTTACTTGGGGAGTACAGCTGGCTACACCTTC,CASSYLGSTAGYTF
.,.,TRBV2,TRBJ2-7,TGTGCCAGCAGTGAGGGGCCAGGAAGCTCCTACGAGCAGTACTTC,CASSEGPGSSYEQYF
many,.,TRBV6-4,TRBJ2-3,TGTGCCCACCCCGAAAGTCCGGCAGATACGCAGTATTTT,CAHPESPADTQYF
.,.,TRBV19,TRBJ1-1,TGTGCCAGTACTTATGGACGGAACACTGAAGCTTTCTTT,CASTYGRNTEAFF